The following is a T cell receptor (beta chain) sequence with its context. These data are taken from a study of blood T cell repertoires in COVID-19. Method: immunoSEQ multiplex PCR; TCRdb's copy keeps in-frame clones and lacks some. The repertoire holds fewer than 50,000 clones, with more than 90% as singletons. Germline assignment: CDR1 SGHKS and CDR2 YYEKEE (reference sequence). CDR3 length: 16 residues. The V segment lost 1 base and the J segment 8 bases; nucleotides outside the gene matches: 9. The TCR sequence derives from a human donor in a cohort sampled during active COVID-19. Input material: peripheral blood. The rearrangement joins TRBV5-5 to TRBJ2-1; 10 nucleotides line up with TRBD2. DNA for the CDR3: TGTGCCAGCAGCTTGATTAGCGGGAGGTCCCCCTATGAGCAGTTCTTC. Its protein is CASSLISGRSPYEQFF.